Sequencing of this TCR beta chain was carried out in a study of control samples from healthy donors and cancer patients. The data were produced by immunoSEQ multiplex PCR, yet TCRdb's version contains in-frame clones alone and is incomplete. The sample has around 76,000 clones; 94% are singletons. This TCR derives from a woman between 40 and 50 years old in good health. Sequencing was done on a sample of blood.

As DNA, the CDR3 is TGTGCCAGCATTCACGCTAGCTCCGAGACCCAGTACTTC. It translates to CASIHASSETQYF. The genes are TRBV2 and TRBJ2-5; D perhaps matches TRBD2 (5 bases). Germline lookup yields CDR1 SNHLY and CDR2 FYNNEI. The CDR3 runs 13 residues. V was shortened by 7 bases and J by 5 bases, with 14 bases between the two germline ends.